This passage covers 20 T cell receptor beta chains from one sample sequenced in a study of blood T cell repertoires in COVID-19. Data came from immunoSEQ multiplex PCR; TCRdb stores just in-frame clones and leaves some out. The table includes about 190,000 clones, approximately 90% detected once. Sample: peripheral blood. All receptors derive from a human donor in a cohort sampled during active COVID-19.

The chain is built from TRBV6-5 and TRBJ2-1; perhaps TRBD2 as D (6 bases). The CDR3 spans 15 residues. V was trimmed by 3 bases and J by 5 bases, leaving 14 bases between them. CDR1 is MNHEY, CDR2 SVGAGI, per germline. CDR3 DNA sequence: TGTGCCAGCAGTTATTTCGGACTATCCGACAATGAGCAGTTCTTC. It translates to CASSYFGLSDNEQFF.

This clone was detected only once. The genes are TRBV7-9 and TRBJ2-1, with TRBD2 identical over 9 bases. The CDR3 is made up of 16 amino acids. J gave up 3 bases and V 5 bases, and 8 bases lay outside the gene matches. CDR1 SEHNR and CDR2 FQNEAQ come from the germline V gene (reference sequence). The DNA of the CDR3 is TGTGCCAGCAGCAGATCTAGCGGGGTTGTCTACAATGAGCAGTTCTTC. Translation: CASSRSSGVVYNEQFF.

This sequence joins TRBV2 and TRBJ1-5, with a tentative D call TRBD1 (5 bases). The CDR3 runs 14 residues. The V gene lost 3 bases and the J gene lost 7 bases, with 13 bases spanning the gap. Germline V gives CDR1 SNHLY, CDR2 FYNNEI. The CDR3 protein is CASSESRRGQPQHF. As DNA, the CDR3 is TGTGCCAGCAGTGAGTCTCGAAGGGGCCAGCCCCAGCATTTT.

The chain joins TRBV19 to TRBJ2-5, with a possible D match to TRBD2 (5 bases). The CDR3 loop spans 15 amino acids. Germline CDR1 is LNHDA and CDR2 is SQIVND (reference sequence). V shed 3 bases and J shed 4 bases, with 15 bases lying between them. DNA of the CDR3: TGTGCCAGTAGTATCTCGGCACAACGGGGAGAGACCCAGTACTTC. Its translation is CASSISAQRGETQYF.

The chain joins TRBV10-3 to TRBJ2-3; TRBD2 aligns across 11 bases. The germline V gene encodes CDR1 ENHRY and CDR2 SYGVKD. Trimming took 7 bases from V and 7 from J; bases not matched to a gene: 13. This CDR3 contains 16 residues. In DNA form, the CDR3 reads TGTGCCATCAACGGAGGCCTAGCGGGAGGTATAAATACGCAGTATTTT. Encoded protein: CAINGGLAGGINTQYF.

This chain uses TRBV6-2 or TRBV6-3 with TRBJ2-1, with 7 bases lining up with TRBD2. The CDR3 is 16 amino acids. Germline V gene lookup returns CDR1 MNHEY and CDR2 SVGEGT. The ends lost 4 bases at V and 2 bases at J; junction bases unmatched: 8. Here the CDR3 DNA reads TGTGCCAGCAGTTTGGGGCGGGGGACCCCCTACAATGAGCAGTTCTTC. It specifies CASSLGRGTPYNEQFF.

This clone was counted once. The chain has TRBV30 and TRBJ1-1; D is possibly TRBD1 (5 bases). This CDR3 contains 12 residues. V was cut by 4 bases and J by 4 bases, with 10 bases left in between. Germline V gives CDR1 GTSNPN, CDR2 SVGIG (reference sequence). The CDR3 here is CAWTPQGTEAFF. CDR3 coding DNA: TGTGCCTGGACCCCTCAGGGCACTGAAGCTTTCTTT.

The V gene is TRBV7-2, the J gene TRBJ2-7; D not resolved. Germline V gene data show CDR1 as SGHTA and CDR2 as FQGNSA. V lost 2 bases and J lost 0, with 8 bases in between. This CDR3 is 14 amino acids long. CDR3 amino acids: CASSLRVHSYEQYF. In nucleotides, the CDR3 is TGTGCCAGCAGCTTAAGAGTCCACTCCTACGAGCAGTACTTC.

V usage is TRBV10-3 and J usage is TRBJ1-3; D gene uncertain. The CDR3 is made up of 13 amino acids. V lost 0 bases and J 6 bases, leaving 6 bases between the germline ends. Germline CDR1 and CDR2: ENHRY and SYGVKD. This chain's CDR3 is CAISESRLNTIYF. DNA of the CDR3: TGTGCCATCAGTGAGTCTCGTCTAAACACCATATATTTT.

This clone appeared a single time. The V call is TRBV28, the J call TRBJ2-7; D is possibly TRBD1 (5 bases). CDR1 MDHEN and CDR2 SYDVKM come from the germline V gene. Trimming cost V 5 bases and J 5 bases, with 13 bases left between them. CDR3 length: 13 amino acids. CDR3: CASSPSGRNEQYF. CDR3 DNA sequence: TGTGCCAGCAGTCCCTCAGGGCGGAACGAGCAGTACTTC.

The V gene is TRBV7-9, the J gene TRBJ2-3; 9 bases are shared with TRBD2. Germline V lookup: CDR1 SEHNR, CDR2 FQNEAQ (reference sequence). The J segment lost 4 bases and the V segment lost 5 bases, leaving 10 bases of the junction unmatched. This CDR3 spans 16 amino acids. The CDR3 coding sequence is TGTGCCAGCAGCCCCATAGCGGGAGCGCGGGCAGATACGCAGTATTTT. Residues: CASSPIAGARADTQYF.

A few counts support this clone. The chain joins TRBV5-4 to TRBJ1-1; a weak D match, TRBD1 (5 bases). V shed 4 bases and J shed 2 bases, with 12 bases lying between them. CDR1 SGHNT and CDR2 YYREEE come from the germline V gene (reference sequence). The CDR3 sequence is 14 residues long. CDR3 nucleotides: TGTGCCAGCAGCCTCACAAGGGGCAACACTGAAGCTTTCTTT. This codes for CASSLTRGNTEAFF.

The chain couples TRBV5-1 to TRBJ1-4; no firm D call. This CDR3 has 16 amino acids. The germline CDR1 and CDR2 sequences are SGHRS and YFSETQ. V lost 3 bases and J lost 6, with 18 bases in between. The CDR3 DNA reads TGCGCCAGCAGCTGGGCCCCGACCGGACTTCATGAAAAACTGTTTTTT. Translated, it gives CASSWAPTGLHEKLFF. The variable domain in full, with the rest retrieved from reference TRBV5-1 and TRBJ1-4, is KAGVTQTPRYLIKTRGQQVTLSCSPISGHRSVSWYQQTPGQGLQFLFEYFSETQRNKGNFPGRFSGRQFSNSRSEMNVSTLELGDSALYLCASSWAPTGLHEKLFFGSGTQLSVL.

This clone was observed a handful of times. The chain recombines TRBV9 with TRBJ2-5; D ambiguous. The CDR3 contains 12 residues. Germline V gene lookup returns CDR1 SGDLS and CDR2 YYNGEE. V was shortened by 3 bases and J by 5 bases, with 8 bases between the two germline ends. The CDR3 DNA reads TGTGCCAGCAGCGCGAGGTGGGAGACCCAGTACTTC. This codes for CASSARWETQYF.

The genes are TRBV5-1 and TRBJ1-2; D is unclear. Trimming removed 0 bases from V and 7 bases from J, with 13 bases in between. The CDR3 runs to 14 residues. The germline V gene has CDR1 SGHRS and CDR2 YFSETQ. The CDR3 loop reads CASSLGAGSGGYTF. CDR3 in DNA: TGCGCCAGCAGCTTGGGGGCGGGTTCCGGTGGCTACACCTTC.

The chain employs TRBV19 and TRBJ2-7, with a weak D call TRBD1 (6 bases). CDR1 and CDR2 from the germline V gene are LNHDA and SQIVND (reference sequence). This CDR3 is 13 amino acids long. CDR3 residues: CTSPGDKKYEQYF. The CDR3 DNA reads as TGTACTTCTCCCGGGGACAAAAAATACGAGCAGTACTTC. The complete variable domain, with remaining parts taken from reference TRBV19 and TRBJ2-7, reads DGGITQSPKYLFRKEGQNVTLSCEQNLNHDAMYWYRQDPGQGLRLIYYSQIVNDFQKGDIAEGYSVSREKKESFPLTVTSAQKNPTAFYLCTSPGDKKYEQYFGPGTRLTVT.

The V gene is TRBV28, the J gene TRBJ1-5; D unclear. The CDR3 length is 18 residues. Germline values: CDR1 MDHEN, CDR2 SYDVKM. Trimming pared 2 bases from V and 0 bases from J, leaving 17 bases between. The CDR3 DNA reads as TGTGCCAGCAGTTTACCCAGGCCAGGAACTTATAGCAATCAGCCCCAGCATTTT. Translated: CASSLPRPGTYSNQPQHF. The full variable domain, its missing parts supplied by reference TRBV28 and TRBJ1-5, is DVKVTQSSRYLVKRTGEKVFLECVQDMDHENMFWYRQDPGLGLRLIYFSYDVKMKEKGDIPEGYSVSREKKERFSLILESASTNQTSMYLCASSLPRPGTYSNQPQHFGDGTRLSIL.

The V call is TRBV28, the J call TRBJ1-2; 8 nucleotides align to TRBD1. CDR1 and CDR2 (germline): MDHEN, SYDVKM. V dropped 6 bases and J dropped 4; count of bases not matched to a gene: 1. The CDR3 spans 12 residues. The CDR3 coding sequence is TGTGCCAGCAGGACAGGGGCCTATGGCTACACCTTC. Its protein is CASRTGAYGYTF.

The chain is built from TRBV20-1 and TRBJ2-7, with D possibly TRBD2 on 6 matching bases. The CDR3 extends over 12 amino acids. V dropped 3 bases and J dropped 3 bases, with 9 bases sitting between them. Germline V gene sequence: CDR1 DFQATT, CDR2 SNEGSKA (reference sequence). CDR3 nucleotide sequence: TGCAGTGCTAGTTTGGGGGGCTACGAGCAGTACTTC. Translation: CSASLGGYEQYF.

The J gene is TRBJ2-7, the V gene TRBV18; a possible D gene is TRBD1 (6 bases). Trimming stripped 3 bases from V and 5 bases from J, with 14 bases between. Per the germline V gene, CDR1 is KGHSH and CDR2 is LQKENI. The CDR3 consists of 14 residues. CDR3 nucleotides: TGTGCCAGCTCACCTCGGCAGGGGAACCACGAGCAGTACTTC. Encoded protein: CASSPRQGNHEQYF.